Following are 23 T cell receptor beta chains from one sample sequenced in a study of preoperative IRX-2 immunotherapy in early breast cancer. Described treatment: preoperative locoregional IRX-2 cytokine immunotherapy. The table came from immunoSEQ multiplex PCR; TCRdb's copy has only in-frame clones and leaves some out. The sample consists of around 88,000 clones, 75% to 90% of them appearing once. The starting material was tumor tissue, obtained after IRX-2 immunotherapy. Receptor source: a human donor with breast cancer.

The chain links TRBV28 to TRBJ1-5; the match to TRBD1 covers 7 bases. Germline V CDR1 and CDR2: MDHEN, SYDVKM. V shed 10 bases, J shed 1 base, and the junction held 7 bases outside the gene matches. The CDR3 spans 14 residues. The CDR3 sequence is CANRGWGSNQPQHF. CDR3 bases: TGTGCCAACAGGGGTTGGGGAAGCAATCAGCCCCAGCATTTT.

The V and J genes are TRBV18 and TRBJ1-4; D remains ambiguous. This CDR3 has 15 residues. V lost 5 bases and J 14 bases, leaving 24 bases between the germline ends. Germline V gene data show CDR1 as KGHSH and CDR2 as LQKENI. The CDR3 DNA is TGTGCCAGCTCAAGGACGGGGAATAATGAAAAGTTGCTGTTTTTT. This translates into CASSRTGNNEKLLFF.

This clone was picked up one time. In DNA form, the CDR3 reads TGCGCCAGCAGCGTAACGGGATCCCCGACCGTTGAGCAGTTCTTC. As protein: CASSVTGSPTVEQFF. The chain has TRBV5-1 and TRBJ2-1, with D tentatively TRBD2 (5 bases). This CDR3 spans 15 amino acids. Trimming pared 4 bases from V and 9 bases from J, leaving 20 bases between. Germline assignment: CDR1 SGHRS and CDR2 YFSETQ.

With respect to this clone: Other DNA sequences within the sample encode an identical CDR3. V and J are TRBV28 and TRBJ2-6; D unclear. The CDR3 contains 13 residues. Trimming shortened V by 6 bases and J by 2 bases, and 5 bases separated the two germline ends. The germline V gene has CDR1 MDHEN and CDR2 SYDVKM. CDR3 amino acids: CASSLAGANVLTF. Here the CDR3 DNA reads TGTGCCAGCAGCCTTGCTGGGGCCAACGTCCTGACTTTC.

This chain joins TRBV5-1 and TRBJ1-4; a possible D gene is TRBD1 (6 bases). Per the germline V gene, CDR1 is SGHRS and CDR2 is YFSETQ. V was trimmed by 4 bases and J by 7 bases, leaving 17 bases between them. This CDR3 contains 15 residues. The CDR3 region is CASSPWGGQGEKLFF. CDR3 DNA: TGCGCCAGCAGCCCGTGGGGGGGGCAGGGTGAAAAACTGTTTTTT.

V and J are TRBV10-1 and TRBJ2-1; 7 bases are shared with TRBD1. V lost 5 bases, J lost 5 bases, and 3 bases stayed unmatched. The CDR3 runs 13 residues. CDR1 is WNHNN and CDR2 is SYGVQD in the germline V gene (reference sequence). CDR3 sequence: CASSMGQNNEQFF. The DNA for the CDR3 is TGCGCCAGCAGTATGGGACAGAACAATGAGCAGTTCTTC.

The V and J genes are TRBV5-1 and TRBJ1-3; D is unclear. The CDR3 consists of 16 residues. The V gene lost 0 bases and the J gene lost 4 bases, with 14 bases spanning the gap. Germline-derived CDR1 and CDR2 are SGHRS and YFSETQ. CDR3 protein: CASSLAFGLSGNTIYF. In DNA form, the CDR3 reads TGCGCCAGCAGCTTGGCTTTCGGGCTATCGGGAAACACCATATATTTT.

J is TRBJ2-7 and V is TRBV29-1; D not resolved. Trimming shortened V by 5 bases and J by 5 bases, and 16 bases separated the two germline ends. The CDR3 covers 13 residues. CDR1 and CDR2 from the germline V gene are SQVTM and ANQGSEA. The CDR3 loop reads CSVLYLGRHEQYF. The CDR3 DNA is TGCAGCGTTCTCTATCTAGGTCGGCACGAGCAGTACTTC.

This chain links TRBV5-1 with TRBJ1-2; 8 positions agree with TRBD1. V shed 4 bases and J 4 bases; nucleotides not matched to a gene: 12. There are 16 residues in the CDR3. Germline V gene sequence: CDR1 SGHRS, CDR2 YFSETQ. The CDR3 bases are TGCGCCAGCAGCCCACTCCAGGGGGCTCAACTCTATGGCTACACCTTC. Translation: CASSPLQGAQLYGYTF.

The chain recombines TRBV6-8 with TRBJ1-2; 10 bases agree with TRBD1. The CDR3 runs to 14 residues. Trimming took 2 bases from V and 4 from J; bases not matched to a gene: 1. Germline CDR1 MNHGY, CDR2 SAAAGT. The CDR3 sequence: CASSYGQGVYGYTF. CDR3 in DNA: TGTGCCAGCAGTTACGGACAGGGGGTCTATGGCTACACCTTC.

This clone is a singleton in its sample. V and J are TRBV30 and TRBJ2-7; weak D call: TRBD1 (5 bases). V was clipped by 3 bases and J by 6 bases, with 15 bases between them. The CDR3 is made up of 13 amino acids. CDR1 is GTSNPN, CDR2 SVGIG, per germline (reference sequence). The chain's CDR3 is CAWSRVGLGEQYF. The CDR3 region has the DNA TGTGCCTGGAGCAGGGTAGGGCTAGGCGAGCAGTACTTC. Full variable domain (rest looked up from reference TRBV30 and TRBJ2-7): SQTIHQWPATLVQPVGSPLSLECTVEGTSNPNLYWYRQAAGRGLQLLFYSVGIGQISSEVPQNLSASRPQDRQFILSSKKLLLSDSGFYLCAWSRVGLGEQYFGPGTRLTVT.

As concerns this clone: The junction differs from germline at one of its ends, possibly a read error. The chain links TRBV28 to TRBJ1-2; D unclear. Germline CDR1 and CDR2: MDHEN and SYDVKM. The CDR3 sequence is 14 residues long. The CDR3 spells CVSSRLEGLYGYTF. CDR3 bases: TGTGTCAGCAGCCGCTTAGAGGGATTGTATGGCTACACCTTC.

The chain recombines TRBV4-1 with TRBJ1-2, with D hard to call. Germline assignment: CDR1 MGHRA and CDR2 YSYEKL. V dropped 4 bases and J dropped 8 bases, with 11 bases sitting between them. This CDR3 contains 12 residues. Written as DNA, the CDR3 is TGCGCCAGCAGCCTTCACAGTTTCGGCTACACCTTC. As protein: CASSLHSFGYTF.

V and J are TRBV5-1 and TRBJ2-1; 14 bases line up with TRBD2. The ends lost 0 bases at V and 9 bases at J; junction bases unmatched: 8. The germline V gene encodes CDR1 SGHRS and CDR2 YFSETQ. The CDR3 contains 17 residues. The CDR3 nucleotides read TGCGCCAGCAGCTTGGGACTAGCGGGGGGGCCGGGAAGTGAGCAGTTCTTC. It specifies CASSLGLAGGPGSEQFF.

The chain is built from TRBV6-8 and TRBJ1-1; 10 bases agree with TRBD1. Trimming took 4 bases from V and 0 from J; bases not matched to a gene: 5. From germline, CDR1 is MNHGY and CDR2 SAAAGT. The CDR3 sequence is 16 residues long. CDR3: CASSFGQGVMNTEAFF. The DNA for the CDR3 is TGTGCCAGCAGTTTCGGACAGGGGGTGATGAACACTGAAGCTTTCTTT.

The chain recombines TRBV5-1 with TRBJ1-5, with D tentatively TRBD1 (6 bases). Trimming stripped 4 bases from V and 4 bases from J, with 12 bases between. The CDR3 extends over 14 amino acids. Germline lookup yields CDR1 SGHRS and CDR2 YFSETQ. CDR3 sequence reads: CASSLRGSNQPQHF. CDR3 coding DNA: TGCGCCAGCAGCCTCAGGGGCTCTAATCAGCCCCAGCATTTT.

This chain uses TRBV5-1 with TRBJ1-2; 9 bases agree with TRBD1. From germline, CDR1 is SGHRS and CDR2 YFSETQ. This CDR3 region has 14 residues. With 4 bases clipped from V and 4 bases from J, the junction kept 5 bases outside the gene matches. This CDR3 reads CASSRDRVAYGYTF. CDR3 coding DNA: TGCGCCAGCAGCAGGGACAGGGTGGCCTATGGCTACACCTTC.

This chain uses TRBV30 with TRBJ2-1, with a possible D match to TRBD2 (6 bases). There are 13 residues in the CDR3. The ends were cut back, 7 bases at V and 1 base at J, with 11 bases in the middle. Germline V CDR1 and CDR2: GTSNPN, SVGIG (reference sequence). Written as DNA, the CDR3 is TGTGCCTCGACTAGAAGTTCCTACAATGAGCAGTTCTTC. It is translated as CASTRSSYNEQFF.

Concerning this clone: No conserved phenylalanine or tryptophan is present at the end of the CDR3, so a read error is the likely explanation. This chain joins TRBV6-8 and TRBJ1-5, with D unclear. There are 15 residues in the CDR3. Germline CDR1 and CDR2: MNHGY and SAAAGT. The ends were cut back, 6 bases at V and 3 bases at J, with 15 bases in the middle. The CDR3 spells CASSQTRPINQPQHL. The CDR3, as DNA: TGTGCCAGCAGCCAGACGAGGCCGATCAATCAGCCCCAGCATCTT.

The chain has TRBV6-7 and TRBJ2-7; 7 bases align to TRBD2. TRBV6-7 is an ORF for which the function is uncertain. This CDR3 has 13 residues. The trim removed 6 bases at V and 3 bases at J, leaving 5 bases unmatched. The CDR3 DNA is TGTGCCAGCAGCGATTTAGCGGGCTACGAGCAGTACTTC. Translating gives CASSDLAGYEQYF.

A few counts support this clone. At one end the junction does not follow the germline gene, possibly because of a read error. The chain couples TRBV7-6 to TRBJ2-5; TRBD1 agrees at 9 bases. The CDR3 has 16 amino acids. CDR1 and CDR2 from the germline V gene are SGHVS and FNYEAQ. This chain's CDR3 is CASSLVQGQGGETQYF. The CDR3 coding sequence is TGTGCTAGCAGCTTAGTCCAGGGACAGGGCGGGGAGACCCAGTACTTC. The variable domain in full, with the rest retrieved from reference TRBV7-6 and TRBJ2-5, is GAGVSQSPRYKVTKRGQDVALRCDPISGHVSLYWYRQALGQGPEFLTYFNYEAQQDKSGLPNDRFSAERPEGSISTLTIQRTEQRDSAMYRCASSLVQGQGGETQYFGPGTRLLVL.

The rearrangement joins TRBV5-1 to TRBJ1-1, with D possibly matching TRBD1 (5 bases). The CDR3 covers 15 residues. The V gene lost 1 base and the J gene lost 4 bases, with 14 bases spanning the gap. Germline assignment: CDR1 SGHRS and CDR2 YFSETQ. The CDR3 DNA follows: TGCGCCAGCAGCTTGCCATCGGGGCTGGCCACTGAAGCTTTCTTT. It is translated as CASSLPSGLATEAFF.

This clone was observed a single time. The rearrangement uses TRBV19 and TRBJ1-2; D gene unclear. The germline V gene encodes CDR1 LNHDA and CDR2 SQIVND (reference sequence). The CDR3 totals 13 residues. Deletions cut 2 bases from V and 1 base from J, with 5 bases between. The CDR3 protein is CASSISFNYGYTF. DNA for the CDR3: TGTGCCAGTAGTATATCGTTTAACTATGGCTACACCTTC.